This record covers a single T cell receptor beta chain. Its target is unknown. Both 60 Vbeta primers and 13 Jbeta primers went into the PCR. Assay used: immunoSEQ multiplex PCR; TCRdb lists only in-frame clones, some missing. This sample yields 110,000 or so clones, of which around 80% are seen a single time; 2.1% belongs to the top ten. The sample originates from a study of cytomegalovirus exposure and HLA in healthy donors. Study conclusions and caveats: Earlier results showed most TCR beta V segments being productive about 87% or about 30% of the time.

Germline V gene data show CDR1 as MNHNS and CDR2 as SASEGT. The CDR3 spans 13 residues. The ends were cut back, 7 bases at V and 1 base at J, with 10 bases in the middle. The V call is TRBV6-1, the J call TRBJ1-1; D remains ambiguous. Sequenced material: PBMCs. The TCR originated in a man under 40 in good health and CMV-seronegative. CDR3 in DNA: TGTGCCAGCAAACGTCAGTCGAACACTGAAGCTTTCTTT. Amino acid sequence: CASKRQSNTEAFF.